The 18 T cell receptor beta chains below were found in one sample sequenced in a study of blood T cell repertoires in COVID-19. Sequencing used immunoSEQ multiplex PCR; TCRdb keeps in-frame clones, though not all of them. Of 75,000 to 95,000 clones listed, approximately 80% are singletons. Sample: peripheral blood. These receptor sequences come from a man in his fifties or sixties with acute or convalescent COVID-19.

The chain joins TRBV6-5 to TRBJ1-2; D gene unclear. The germline gives CDR1 MNHEY, CDR2 SVGAGI. V shed 4 bases and J shed 7 bases, with 10 bases lying between them. The CDR3 covers 12 residues. The CDR3 loop reads CASSSSLFGYTF. The DNA of the CDR3 is TGTGCCAGCAGTTCCTCCCTCTTTGGCTACACCTTC.

This clone has a single count. V and J are TRBV28 and TRBJ1-1; D remains unclear. The CDR3 loop spans 14 amino acids. V lost 7 bases and J lost 0, with 12 bases in between. In germline, CDR1 is MDHEN, CDR2 SYDVKM. CDR3 nucleotides: TGTGCCAGCATCCCGGGGTCTATGAACACTGAAGCTTTCTTT. Translation: CASIPGSMNTEAFF.

This clone has a handful of counts. V and J are TRBV7-9 and TRBJ1-4; TRBD1 matches at 10 bases. The junction had 10 bases not matched to a gene; V was cut back by 5 bases and J by 4 bases. The CDR3 consists of 17 residues. Per the germline V gene, CDR1 is SEHNR and CDR2 is FQNEAQ (reference sequence). CDR3 region: CASSTGQGLGINEKLFF. CDR3 nucleotides: TGTGCCAGCAGCACGGGACAGGGGCTGGGGATTAATGAAAAACTGTTTTTT.

The chain uses TRBV12-3 or TRBV12-4 and TRBJ1-2; perhaps TRBD1 as D (6 bases). The CDR3 runs 11 residues. The ends were cut back, 8 bases at V and 2 bases at J, with 6 bases in the middle. The chain's CDR3 is CASGQNYGYTF. The DNA of the CDR3 is TGTGCCAGCGGACAGAACTATGGCTACACCTTC.

This chain links TRBV1 with TRBJ1-5; TRBD1 is the table's D call and was not checked against the DNA. TRBV1 is deemed a pseudogene. The CDR3 is 14 amino acids. CDR3 DNA: TGCACCAGCAGCCCCGGACAGGGGAATCAGCCCCAGCATTTT. It yields the protein CTSSPGQGNQPQHF.

This chain connects TRBV7-9 to TRBJ1-2; D gene uncertain. Germline V lookup: CDR1 SEHNR, CDR2 FQNEAQ (reference sequence). This CDR3 region has 14 residues. Trimming cost V 2 bases and J 3 bases, with 10 bases left between them. Here the CDR3 DNA reads TGTGCCAGCAGCTTACACAGTTTAGACTATGGCTACACCTTC. Translated, it gives CASSLHSLDYGYTF.

This chain uses TRBV28 with TRBJ1-2; D uncertain. Germline V lookup: CDR1 MDHEN, CDR2 SYDVKM. V lost 7 bases, J lost 5 bases, and 8 bases lay in between. This CDR3 contains 11 residues. CDR3 nucleotide sequence: TGTGCCAGCAACACAGCATATGGCTACACCTTC. Its protein is CASNTAYGYTF.

This clone was picked up a small number of times. The rearrangement links TRBV27 to TRBJ1-2; D is uncertain. Trimming shortened V by 5 bases and J by 10 bases, and 17 bases separated the two germline ends. The germline V gene encodes CDR1 MNHEY and CDR2 SMNVEV (reference sequence). The CDR3 consists of 13 residues. CDR3 sequence reads: CASSPGRHSVYTF. DNA of the CDR3: TGTGCCAGCAGTCCCGGGAGACATAGCGTCTACACCTTC.

V usage is TRBV5-1 and J usage is TRBJ2-5; D is uncertain. Germline lookup yields CDR1 SGHRS and CDR2 YFSETQ. The CDR3 extends over 14 amino acids. Trimming took off 4 bases at V and 3 bases at J, with 13 bases between the two ends. For the CDR3, the DNA is TGCGCCAGCAGCCCAGGCTGGGCCGAAGAGACCCAGTACTTC. Amino acids: CASSPGWAEETQYF. The variable domain in full, completed from reference TRBV5-1 and TRBJ2-5, reads KAGVTQTPRYLIKTRGQQVTLSCSPISGHRSVSWYQQTPGQGLQFLFEYFSETQRNKGNFPGRFSGRQFSNSRSEMNVSTLELGDSALYLCASSPGWAEETQYFGPGTRLLVL.

The chain links TRBV5-6 to TRBJ2-5, with 7 bases matching TRBD1. This CDR3 contains 13 residues. V shed 4 bases, J shed 6 bases, and the junction held 6 bases outside the gene matches. CDR1 is SGHDT, CDR2 YYEEEE, per germline. CDR3 nucleotide sequence: TGTGCCAGCAGCCCGGGACAGAGGAAGACCCAGTACTTC. This gives the protein CASSPGQRKTQYF.

The V and J genes are TRBV5-5 and TRBJ2-5, with D unclear. V was clipped by 0 bases and J by 2 bases, with 11 bases between them. This CDR3 comprises 15 residues. Germline V CDR1 and CDR2: SGHKS, YYEKEE (reference sequence). In DNA form, the CDR3 reads TGTGCCAGCAGCTTGGCCACACCGTCTCAAGAGACCCAGTACTTC. This translates into CASSLATPSQETQYF.

The chain has TRBV28 and TRBJ1-2; 7 nucleotides match TRBD1. CDR3 length: 14 amino acids. V shed 3 bases and J 6 bases; nucleotides not matched to a gene: 7. The germline CDR1 and CDR2 sequences are MDHEN and SYDVKM. CDR3 region: CASSFLGGSHGYTF. CDR3 coding DNA: TGTGCCAGCAGTTTCCTAGGGGGCAGCCATGGCTACACCTTC.

CDR3 in DNA: TGTGCCATCAGGCGGGACAGGGGGTACGAGACCCAGTACTTC. The encoded protein is CAIRRDRGYETQYF. The chain joins TRBV10-3 to TRBJ2-5; 11 positions agree with TRBD1. Trimming took 6 bases from V and 5 from J; bases not matched to a gene: 5. Germline values: CDR1 ENHRY, CDR2 SYGVKD. The CDR3 spans 14 residues.

This rearrangement joins TRBV27 to TRBJ1-5; no definite D call. Germline-derived CDR1 and CDR2 are MNHEY and SMNVEV (reference sequence). Trimming cost V 0 bases and J 9 bases, with 15 bases left between them. This CDR3 comprises 15 residues. CDR3 residues: CASSLSYGGMWPQHF. CDR3 nucleotide sequence: TGTGCCAGCAGTTTATCGTACGGCGGAATGTGGCCCCAGCATTTT.

The rearrangement joins TRBV12-3 or TRBV12-4 to TRBJ1-6; 9 positions agree with TRBD1. Trimming at V came to 6 bases and at J to 8 bases, leaving 2 bases not matched to a gene. This CDR3 has 13 residues. This CDR3 reads CASRDRGDSPLHF. DNA for the CDR3: TGTGCCAGCAGGGACAGGGGTGATTCACCCCTCCACTTT.

This clone is a singleton in its sample. The chain is built from TRBV6-4 and TRBJ2-1; D unresolved. This CDR3 is 15 amino acids long. Germline assignment: CDR1 MRHNA and CDR2 SNTAGT. Trimming shortened V by 8 bases and J by 5 bases, and 19 bases separated the two germline ends. CDR3 sequence (DNA): TGTGCCAGCTCCGTCTGGGCAGGCCGAAACAATGAGCAGTTCTTC. Translated, it gives CASSVWAGRNNEQFF.

V and J are TRBV5-1 and TRBJ2-6, with 7 positions matching TRBD1. The CDR3 runs 18 residues. Germline CDR1 reads SGHRS; CDR2 reads YFSETQ. Germline trimming cut 0 bases from V and 3 bases from J; bases unmatched to any gene: 9. The CDR3 DNA reads TGCGCCAGCAGCTTGGGGAGCACAGGGGTAGGTGGGGCCAACGTCCTGACTTTC. Translated, it gives CASSLGSTGVGGANVLTF.

The chain employs TRBV7-2 and TRBJ1-6; no reliable D call. The CDR3 loop spans 13 amino acids. Germline CDR1 reads SGHTA; CDR2 reads FQGNSA. V was trimmed by 5 bases and J by 7 bases, leaving 9 bases between them. The CDR3 here is CASSQRLNSPLHF. CDR3 DNA: TGTGCCAGCAGCCAACGACTAAATTCACCCCTCCACTTT.